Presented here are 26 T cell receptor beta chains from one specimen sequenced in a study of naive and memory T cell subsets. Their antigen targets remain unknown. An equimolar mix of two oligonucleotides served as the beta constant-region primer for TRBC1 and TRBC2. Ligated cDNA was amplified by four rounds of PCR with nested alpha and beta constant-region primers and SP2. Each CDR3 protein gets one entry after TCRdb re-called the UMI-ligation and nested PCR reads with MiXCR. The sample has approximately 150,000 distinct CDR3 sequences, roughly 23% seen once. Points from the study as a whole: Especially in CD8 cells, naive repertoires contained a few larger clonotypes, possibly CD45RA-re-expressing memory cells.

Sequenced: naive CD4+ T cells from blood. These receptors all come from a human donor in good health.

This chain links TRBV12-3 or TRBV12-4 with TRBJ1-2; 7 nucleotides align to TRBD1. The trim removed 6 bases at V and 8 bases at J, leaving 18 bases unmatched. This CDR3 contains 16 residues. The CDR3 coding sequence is TGTGCCAGCAGCCGGCTCAGGGGGGGCGCGCAGGGCGGCTACACCTTC. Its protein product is CASSRLRGGAQGGYTF.

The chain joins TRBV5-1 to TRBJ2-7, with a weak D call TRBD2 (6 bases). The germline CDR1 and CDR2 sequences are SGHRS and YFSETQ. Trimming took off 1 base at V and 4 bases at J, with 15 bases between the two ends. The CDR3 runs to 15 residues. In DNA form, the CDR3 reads TGCGCCAGCAGCTTGATTTCGGGGGACCCGTACGAGCAGTACTTC. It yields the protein CASSLISGDPYEQYF.

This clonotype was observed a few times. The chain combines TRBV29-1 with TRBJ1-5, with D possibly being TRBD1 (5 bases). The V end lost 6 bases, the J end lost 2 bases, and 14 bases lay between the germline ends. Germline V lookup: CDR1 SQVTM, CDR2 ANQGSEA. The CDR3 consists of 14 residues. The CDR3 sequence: CSVSAGRGNQPQHF. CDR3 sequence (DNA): TGCAGCGTATCGGCAGGGAGGGGCAATCAGCCCCAGCATTTT.

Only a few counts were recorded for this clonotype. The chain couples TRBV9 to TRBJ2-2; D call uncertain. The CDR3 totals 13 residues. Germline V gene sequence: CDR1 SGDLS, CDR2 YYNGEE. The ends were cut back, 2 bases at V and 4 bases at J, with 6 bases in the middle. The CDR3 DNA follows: TGTGCCAGCAGCGTTGGCAGCACCGGGGAGCTGTTTTTT. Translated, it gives CASSVGSTGELFF. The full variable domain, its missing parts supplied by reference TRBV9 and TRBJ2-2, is DSGVTQTPKHLITATGQRVTLRCSPRSGDLSVYWYQQSLDQGLQFLIQYYNGEERAKGNILERFSAQQFPDLHSELNLSSLELGDSALYFCASSVGSTGELFFGEGSRLTVL.

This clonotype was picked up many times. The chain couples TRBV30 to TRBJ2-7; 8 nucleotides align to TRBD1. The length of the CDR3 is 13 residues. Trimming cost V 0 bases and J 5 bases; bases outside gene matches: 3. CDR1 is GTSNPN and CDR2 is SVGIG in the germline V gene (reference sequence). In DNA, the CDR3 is TGTGCCTGGAGTGTACAGGGGGTCCACGAGCAGTACTTC. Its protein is CAWSVQGVHEQYF.

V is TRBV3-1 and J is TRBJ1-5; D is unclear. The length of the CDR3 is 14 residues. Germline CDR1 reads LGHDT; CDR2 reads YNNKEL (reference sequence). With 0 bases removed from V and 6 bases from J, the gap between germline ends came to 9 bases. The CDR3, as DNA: TGTGCCAGCAGCCAAGAGGGCCCAGGTCAGCCCCAGCATTTT. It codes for CASSQEGPGQPQHF. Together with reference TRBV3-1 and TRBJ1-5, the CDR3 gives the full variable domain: DTAVSQTPKYLVTQMGNDKSIKCEQNLGHDTMYWYKQDSKKFLKIMFSYNNKELIINETVPNRFSPKSPDKAHLNLHINSLELGDSAVYFCASSQEGPGQPQHFGDGTRLSIL.

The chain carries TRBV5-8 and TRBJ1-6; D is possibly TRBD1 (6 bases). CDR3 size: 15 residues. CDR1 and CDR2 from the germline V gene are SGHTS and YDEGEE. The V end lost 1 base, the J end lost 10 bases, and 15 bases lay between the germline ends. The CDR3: CASSLWGGADSPLHF. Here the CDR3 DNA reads TGTGCCAGCAGCTTGTGGGGGGGCGCGGACTCACCCCTCCACTTT.

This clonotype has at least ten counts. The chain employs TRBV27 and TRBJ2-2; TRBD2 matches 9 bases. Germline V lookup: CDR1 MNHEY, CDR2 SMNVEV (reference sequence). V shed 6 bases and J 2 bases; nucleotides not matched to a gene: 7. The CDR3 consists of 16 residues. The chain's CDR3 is CASSSSGRINTGELFF. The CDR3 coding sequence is TGTGCCAGCAGCTCAAGCGGGAGGATTAACACCGGGGAGCTGTTTTTT.

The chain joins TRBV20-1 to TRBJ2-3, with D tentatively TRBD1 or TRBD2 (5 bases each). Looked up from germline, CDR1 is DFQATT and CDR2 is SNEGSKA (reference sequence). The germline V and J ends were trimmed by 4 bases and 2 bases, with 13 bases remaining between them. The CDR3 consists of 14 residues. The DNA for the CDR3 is TGCAGTGCTATTACCGGGGCTTCCACAGATACGCAGTATTTT. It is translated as CSAITGASTDTQYF.

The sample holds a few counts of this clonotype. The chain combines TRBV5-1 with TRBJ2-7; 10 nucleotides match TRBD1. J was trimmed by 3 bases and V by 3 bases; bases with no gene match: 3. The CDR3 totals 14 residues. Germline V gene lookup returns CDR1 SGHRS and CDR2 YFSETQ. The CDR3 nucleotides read TGCGCCAGCAGCTCCCGGGACAGGGGCTACGAGCAGTACTTC. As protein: CASSSRDRGYEQYF.

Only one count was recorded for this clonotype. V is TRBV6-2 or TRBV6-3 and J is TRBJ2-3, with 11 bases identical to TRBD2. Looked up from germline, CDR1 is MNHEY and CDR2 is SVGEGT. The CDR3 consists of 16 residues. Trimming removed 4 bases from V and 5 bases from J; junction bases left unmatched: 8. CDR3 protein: CASSSLTSGIRDTQYF. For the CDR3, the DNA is TGTGCCAGCAGTTCCTTGACTAGCGGGATCAGAGATACGCAGTATTTT.

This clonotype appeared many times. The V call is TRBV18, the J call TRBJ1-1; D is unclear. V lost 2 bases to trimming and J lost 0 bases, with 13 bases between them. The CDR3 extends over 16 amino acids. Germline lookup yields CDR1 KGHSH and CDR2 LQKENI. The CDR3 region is CASSPETASMNTEAFF. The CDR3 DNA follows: TGTGCCAGCTCACCAGAGACGGCTAGCATGAACACTGAAGCTTTCTTT.

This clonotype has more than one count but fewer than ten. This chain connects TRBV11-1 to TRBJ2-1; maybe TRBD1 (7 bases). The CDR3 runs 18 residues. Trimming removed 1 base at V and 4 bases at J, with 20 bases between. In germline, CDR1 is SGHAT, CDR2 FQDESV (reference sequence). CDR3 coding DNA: TGTGCCAGCAGCTTAGTGGCGGGGACAGCTGGGGGTTACAATGAGCAGTTCTTC. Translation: CASSLVAGTAGGYNEQFF.

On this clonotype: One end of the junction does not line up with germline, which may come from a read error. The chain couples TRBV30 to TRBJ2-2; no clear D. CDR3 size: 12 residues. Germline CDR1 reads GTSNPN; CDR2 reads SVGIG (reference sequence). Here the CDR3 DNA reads TGTGCCTGGGGTGTAGGAACCGGGGAGCTGTTTTTT. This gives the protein CAWGVGTGELFF.

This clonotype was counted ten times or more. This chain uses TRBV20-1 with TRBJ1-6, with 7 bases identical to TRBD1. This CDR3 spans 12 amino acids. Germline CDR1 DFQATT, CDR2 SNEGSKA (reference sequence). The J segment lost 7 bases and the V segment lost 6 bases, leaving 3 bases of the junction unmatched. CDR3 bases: TGCAGTGCCAGGACAGGAAATTCACCCCTCCACTTT. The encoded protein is CSARTGNSPLHF.

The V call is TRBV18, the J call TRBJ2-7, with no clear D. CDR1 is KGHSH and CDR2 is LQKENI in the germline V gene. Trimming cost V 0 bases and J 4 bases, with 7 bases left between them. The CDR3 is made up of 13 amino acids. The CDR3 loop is CASSPPLVYEQYF. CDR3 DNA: TGTGCCAGCTCACCACCGCTAGTTTACGAGCAGTACTTC.

CDR3 protein: CASSLGASHTDTQYF. The CDR3 bases are TGTGCCAGCAGTTTAGGGGCTAGCCACACAGATACGCAGTATTTT. The chain carries TRBV28 and TRBJ2-3; D is tentatively TRBD1 or TRBD2 (5 bases each). CDR1 and CDR2 from the germline V gene are MDHEN and SYDVKM. The CDR3 is 15 residues long. V was cut by 2 bases and J by 2 bases, with 11 bases left in between.

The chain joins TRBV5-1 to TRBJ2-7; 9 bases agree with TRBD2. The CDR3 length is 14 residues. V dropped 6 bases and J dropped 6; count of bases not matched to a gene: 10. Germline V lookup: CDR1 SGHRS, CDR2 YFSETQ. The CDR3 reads CASKIGTSSPEQYF. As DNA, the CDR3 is TGCGCCAGCAAGATCGGGACTAGCAGTCCCGAGCAGTACTTC.

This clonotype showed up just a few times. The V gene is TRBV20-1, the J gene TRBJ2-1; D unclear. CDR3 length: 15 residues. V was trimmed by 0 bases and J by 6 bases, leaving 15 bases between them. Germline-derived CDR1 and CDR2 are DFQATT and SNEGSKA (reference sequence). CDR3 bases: TGCAGTGCTAGAGATTCCAGTATAGCACCCAATGAGCAGTTCTTC. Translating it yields CSARDSSIAPNEQFF.

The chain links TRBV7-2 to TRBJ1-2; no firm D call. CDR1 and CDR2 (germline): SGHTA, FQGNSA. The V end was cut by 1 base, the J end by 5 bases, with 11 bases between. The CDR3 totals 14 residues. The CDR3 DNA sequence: TGTGCCAGCAGCTTAGTGGGAATTGGGTATGGCTACACCTTC. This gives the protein CASSLVGIGYGYTF.

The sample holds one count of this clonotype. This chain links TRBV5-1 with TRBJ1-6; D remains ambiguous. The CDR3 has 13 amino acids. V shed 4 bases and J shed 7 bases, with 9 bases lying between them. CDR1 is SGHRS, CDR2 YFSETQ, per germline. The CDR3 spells CASSVDLNSPLHF. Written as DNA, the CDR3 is TGCGCCAGCAGCGTGGACCTGAATTCACCCCTCCACTTT.

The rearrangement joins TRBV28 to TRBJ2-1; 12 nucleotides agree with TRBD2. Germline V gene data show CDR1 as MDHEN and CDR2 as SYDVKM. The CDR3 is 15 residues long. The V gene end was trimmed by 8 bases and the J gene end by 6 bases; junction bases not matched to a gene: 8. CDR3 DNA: TGTGCCAGCCGTCTAGCGGGAGGGCCGGTCAATGAGCAGTTCTTC. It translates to CASRLAGGPVNEQFF.

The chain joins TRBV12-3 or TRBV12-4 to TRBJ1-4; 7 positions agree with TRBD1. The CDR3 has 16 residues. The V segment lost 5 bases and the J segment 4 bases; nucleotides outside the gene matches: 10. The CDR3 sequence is CASSKGTAVRNEKLFF. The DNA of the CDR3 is TGTGCCAGCAGTAAAGGGACAGCGGTCCGTAATGAAAAACTGTTTTTT.

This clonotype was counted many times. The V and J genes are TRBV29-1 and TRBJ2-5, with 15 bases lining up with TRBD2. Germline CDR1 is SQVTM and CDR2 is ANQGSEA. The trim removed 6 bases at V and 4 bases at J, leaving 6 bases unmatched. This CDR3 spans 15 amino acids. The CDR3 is CSVWTSGRGAETQYF. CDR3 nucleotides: TGCAGCGTCTGGACTAGCGGGAGGGGGGCAGAGACCCAGTACTTC.

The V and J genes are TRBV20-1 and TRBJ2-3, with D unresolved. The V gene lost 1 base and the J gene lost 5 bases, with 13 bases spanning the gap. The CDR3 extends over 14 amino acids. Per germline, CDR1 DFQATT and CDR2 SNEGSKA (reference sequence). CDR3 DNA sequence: TGCAGTGCTAGAGGGGAAGGGATCAGAGATACGCAGTATTTT. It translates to CSARGEGIRDTQYF.

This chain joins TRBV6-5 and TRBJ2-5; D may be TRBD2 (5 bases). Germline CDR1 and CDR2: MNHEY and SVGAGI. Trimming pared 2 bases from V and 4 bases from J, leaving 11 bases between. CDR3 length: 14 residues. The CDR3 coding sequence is TGTGCCAGCAGTTACACCCTAGCCAGAGAGACCCAGTACTTC. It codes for CASSYTLARETQYF.